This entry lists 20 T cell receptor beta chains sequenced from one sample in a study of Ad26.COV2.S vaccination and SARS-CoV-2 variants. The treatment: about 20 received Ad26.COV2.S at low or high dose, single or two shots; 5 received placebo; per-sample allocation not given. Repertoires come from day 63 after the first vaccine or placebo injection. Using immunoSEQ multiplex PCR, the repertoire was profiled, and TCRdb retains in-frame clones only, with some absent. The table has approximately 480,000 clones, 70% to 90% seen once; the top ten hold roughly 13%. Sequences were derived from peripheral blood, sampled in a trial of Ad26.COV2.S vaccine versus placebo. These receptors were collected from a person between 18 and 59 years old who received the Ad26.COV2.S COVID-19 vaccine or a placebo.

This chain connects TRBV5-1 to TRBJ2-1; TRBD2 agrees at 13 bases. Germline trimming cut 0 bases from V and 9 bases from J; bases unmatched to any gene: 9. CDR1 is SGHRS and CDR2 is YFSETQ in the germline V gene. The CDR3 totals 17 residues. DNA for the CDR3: TGCGCCAGCAGCTTGGACCTTGGGACTAGCGGGATAGGTGAGCAGTTCTTC. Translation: CASSLDLGTSGIGEQFF.

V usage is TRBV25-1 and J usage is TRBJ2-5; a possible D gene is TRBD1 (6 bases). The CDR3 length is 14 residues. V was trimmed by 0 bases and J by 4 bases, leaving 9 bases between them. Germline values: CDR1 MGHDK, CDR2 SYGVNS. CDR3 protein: CASSEYGQLETQYF. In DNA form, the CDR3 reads TGTGCCAGCAGTGAATACGGACAGCTAGAGACCCAGTACTTC.

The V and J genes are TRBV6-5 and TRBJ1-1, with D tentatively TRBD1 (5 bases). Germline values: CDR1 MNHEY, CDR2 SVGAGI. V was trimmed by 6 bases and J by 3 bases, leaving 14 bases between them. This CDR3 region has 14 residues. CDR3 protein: CASSWAGGDTEAFF. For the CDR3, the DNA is TGTGCCAGCAGCTGGGCCGGGGGGGACACTGAAGCTTTCTTT.

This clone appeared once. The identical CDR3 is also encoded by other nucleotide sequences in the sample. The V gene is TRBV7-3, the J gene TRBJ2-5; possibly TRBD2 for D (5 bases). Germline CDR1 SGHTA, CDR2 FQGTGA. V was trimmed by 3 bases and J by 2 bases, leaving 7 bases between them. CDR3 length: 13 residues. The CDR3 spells CASSFGGQETQYF. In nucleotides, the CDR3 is TGTGCCAGCAGCTTTGGCGGGCAAGAGACCCAGTACTTC.

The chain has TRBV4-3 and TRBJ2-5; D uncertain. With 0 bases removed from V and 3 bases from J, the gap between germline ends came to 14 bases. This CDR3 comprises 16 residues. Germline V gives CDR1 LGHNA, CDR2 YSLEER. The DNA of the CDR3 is TGCGCCAGCAGCCAAGAAGCTCCGACTGCCAAAGAGACCCAGTACTTC. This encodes CASSQEAPTAKETQYF.

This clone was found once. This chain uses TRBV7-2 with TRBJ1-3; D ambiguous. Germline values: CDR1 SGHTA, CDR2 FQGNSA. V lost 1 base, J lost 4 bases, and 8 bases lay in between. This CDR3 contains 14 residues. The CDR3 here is CASSLGTVGNTIYF. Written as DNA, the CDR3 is TGTGCCAGCAGCTTAGGGACGGTAGGAAACACCATATATTTT.

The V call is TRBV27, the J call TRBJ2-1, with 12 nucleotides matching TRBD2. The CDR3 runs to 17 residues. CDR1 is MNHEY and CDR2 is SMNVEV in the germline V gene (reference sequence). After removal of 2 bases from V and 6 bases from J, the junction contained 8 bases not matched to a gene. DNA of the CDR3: TGTGCCAGCAGTTTAACCCCGACTAGCGGGAGTTTCAATGAGCAGTTCTTC. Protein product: CASSLTPTSGSFNEQFF.

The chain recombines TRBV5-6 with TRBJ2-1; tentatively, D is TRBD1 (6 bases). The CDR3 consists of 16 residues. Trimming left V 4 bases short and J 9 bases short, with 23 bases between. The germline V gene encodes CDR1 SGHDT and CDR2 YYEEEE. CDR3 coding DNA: TGTGCCAGCAGCGGGACAAAGGGGCACGGTAGGGGTGAGCAGTTCTTC. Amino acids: CASSGTKGHGRGEQFF.

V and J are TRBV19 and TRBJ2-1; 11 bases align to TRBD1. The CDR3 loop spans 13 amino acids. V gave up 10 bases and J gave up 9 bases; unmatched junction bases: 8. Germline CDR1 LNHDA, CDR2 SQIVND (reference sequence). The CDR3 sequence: CATKDRGPREQFF. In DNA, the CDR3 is TGTGCCACCAAGGACAGGGGGCCTCGTGAGCAGTTCTTC.

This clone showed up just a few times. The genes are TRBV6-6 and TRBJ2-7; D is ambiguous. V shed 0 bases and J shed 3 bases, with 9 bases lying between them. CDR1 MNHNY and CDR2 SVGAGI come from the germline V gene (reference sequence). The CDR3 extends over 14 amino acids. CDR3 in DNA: TGTGCCAGCAGTTACTCCCCCGACCGCTACGAGCAGTACTTC. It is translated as CASSYSPDRYEQYF.

The CDR3 nucleotides are TGTGCCAGCAGCCCGACAGGGAACACCGGGGAGCTGTTTTTT. This codes for CASSPTGNTGELFF. This chain uses TRBV11-3 with TRBJ2-2; maybe TRBD1 (6 bases). CDR1 is SGHNT, CDR2 YENEEA, per germline. The CDR3 extends over 14 amino acids. Trimming pared 5 bases from V and 1 base from J, leaving 8 bases between.

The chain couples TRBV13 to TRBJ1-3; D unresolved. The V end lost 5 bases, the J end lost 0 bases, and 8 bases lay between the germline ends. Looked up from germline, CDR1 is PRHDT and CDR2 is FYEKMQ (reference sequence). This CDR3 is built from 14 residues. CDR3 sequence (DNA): TGTGCCAGCAGCGCGCAAAGCTCTGGAAACACCATATATTTT. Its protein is CASSAQSSGNTIYF.

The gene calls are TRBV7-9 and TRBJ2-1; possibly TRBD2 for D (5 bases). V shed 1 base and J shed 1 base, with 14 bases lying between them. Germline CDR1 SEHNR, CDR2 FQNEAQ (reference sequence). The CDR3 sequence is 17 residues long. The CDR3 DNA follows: TGTGCCAGCAGCTTAGACCGGGAATTTGTGTCCTACAATGAGCAGTTCTTC. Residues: CASSLDREFVSYNEQFF.

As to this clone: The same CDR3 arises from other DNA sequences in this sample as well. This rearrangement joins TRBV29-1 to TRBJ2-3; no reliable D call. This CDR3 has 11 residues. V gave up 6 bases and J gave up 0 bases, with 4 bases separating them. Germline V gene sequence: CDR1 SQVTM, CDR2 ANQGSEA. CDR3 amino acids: CSVDSTDTQYF. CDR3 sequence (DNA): TGCAGCGTGGACAGCACAGATACGCAGTATTTT.

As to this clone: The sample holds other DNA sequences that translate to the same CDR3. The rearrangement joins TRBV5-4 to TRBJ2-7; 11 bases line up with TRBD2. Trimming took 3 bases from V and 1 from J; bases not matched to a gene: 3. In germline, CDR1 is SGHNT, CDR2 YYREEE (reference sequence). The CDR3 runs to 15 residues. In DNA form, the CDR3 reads TGTGCCAGCAGCTCTCGACTAGCGGGGTCCTACGAGCAGTACTTC. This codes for CASSSRLAGSYEQYF.

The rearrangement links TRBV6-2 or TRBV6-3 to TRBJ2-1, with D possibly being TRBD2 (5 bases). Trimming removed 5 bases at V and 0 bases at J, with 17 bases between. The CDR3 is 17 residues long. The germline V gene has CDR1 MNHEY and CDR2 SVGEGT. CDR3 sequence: CASSPYPQRSSYNEQFF. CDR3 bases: TGTGCCAGCAGTCCCTACCCTCAGCGGAGCTCCTACAATGAGCAGTTCTTC.

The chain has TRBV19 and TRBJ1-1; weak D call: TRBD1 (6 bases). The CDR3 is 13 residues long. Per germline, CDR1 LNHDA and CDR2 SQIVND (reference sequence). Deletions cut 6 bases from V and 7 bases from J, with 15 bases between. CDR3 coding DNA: TGTGCCAGTAGCAACGCGGGGGCTCTTGAAGCTTTCTTT. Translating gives CASSNAGALEAFF. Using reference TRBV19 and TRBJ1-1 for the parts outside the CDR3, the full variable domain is DGGITQSPKYLFRKEGQNVTLSCEQNLNHDAMYWYRQDPGQGLRLIYYSQIVNDFQKGDIAEGYSVSREKKESFPLTVTSAQKNPTAFYLCASSNAGALEAFFGQGTRLTVV.

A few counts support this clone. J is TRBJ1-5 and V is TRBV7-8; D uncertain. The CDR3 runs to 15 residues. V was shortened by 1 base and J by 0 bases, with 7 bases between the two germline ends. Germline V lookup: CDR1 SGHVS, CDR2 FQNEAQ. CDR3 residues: CASSLGTVSNQPQHF. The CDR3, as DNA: TGTGCCAGCAGCTTAGGGACGGTTAGCAATCAGCCCCAGCATTTT.

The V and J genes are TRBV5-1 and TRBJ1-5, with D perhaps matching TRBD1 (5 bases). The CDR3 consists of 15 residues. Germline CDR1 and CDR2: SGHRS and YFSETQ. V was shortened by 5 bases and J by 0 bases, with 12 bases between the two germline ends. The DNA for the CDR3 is TGCGCCAGCAGACCGGACACCTTTAGCAATCAGCCCCAGCATTTT. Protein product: CASRPDTFSNQPQHF.

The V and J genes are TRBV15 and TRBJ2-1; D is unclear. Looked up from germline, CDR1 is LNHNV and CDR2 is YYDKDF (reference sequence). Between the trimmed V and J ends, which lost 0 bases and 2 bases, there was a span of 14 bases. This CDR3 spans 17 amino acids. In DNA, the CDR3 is TGTGCCACCAGCAGAGATAGTATAGCTAGTGCCTACAATGAGCAGTTCTTC. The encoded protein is CATSRDSIASAYNEQFF.